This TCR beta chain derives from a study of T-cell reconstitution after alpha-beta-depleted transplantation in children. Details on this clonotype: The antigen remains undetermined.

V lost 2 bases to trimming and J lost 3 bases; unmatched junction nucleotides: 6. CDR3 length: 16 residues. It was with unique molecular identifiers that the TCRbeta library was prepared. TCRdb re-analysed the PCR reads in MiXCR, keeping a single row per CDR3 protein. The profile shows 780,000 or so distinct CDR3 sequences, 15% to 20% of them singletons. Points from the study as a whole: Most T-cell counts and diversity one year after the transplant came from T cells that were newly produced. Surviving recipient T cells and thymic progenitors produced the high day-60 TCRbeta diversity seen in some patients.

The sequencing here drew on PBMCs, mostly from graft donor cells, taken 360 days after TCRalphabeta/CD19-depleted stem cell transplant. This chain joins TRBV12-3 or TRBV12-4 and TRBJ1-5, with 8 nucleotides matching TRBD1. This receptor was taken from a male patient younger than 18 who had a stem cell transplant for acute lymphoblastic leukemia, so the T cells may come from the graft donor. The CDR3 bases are TGTGCCAGCAGTTTACGGGACAGGATCATCAATCAGCCCCAGCATTTT. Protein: CASSLRDRIINQPQHF.